This T cell receptor beta chain was identified in a study of blood T cell repertoires in COVID-19. Turning to the study itself: Sites across the United States, Italy and Spain contributed samples from acute and convalescent COVID-19.

This clone has a single count. Per the authors' pipeline: Amplification with reference gene primers provided the estimates of nucleated cell counts. The table came from immunoSEQ multiplex PCR; TCRdb's copy has only in-frame clones and leaves some out. V and J calls and clone size are given by that table; D and trimming were obtained from the DNA. The sample lists 95,000 to 150,000 clones; around 80% were seen once. Germline V gene lookup returns CDR1 SGHNT and CDR2 YYREEE (reference sequence). The V end lost 2 bases, the J end lost 7 bases, and 12 bases lay between the germline ends. This CDR3 has 13 residues.

The sequenced sample was peripheral blood. The chain is built from TRBV5-4 and TRBJ1-2; D not certain. This clonotype was sampled from a man aged 35-49 years with active or convalescent COVID-19. The CDR3 sequence: CASSFPPELGYTF. The CDR3 region has the DNA TGTGCCAGCAGCTTCCCCCCGGAGCTTGGCTACACCTTC.